This T cell receptor beta chain was captured in a study of regulatory T cells in long-lasting Graves disease. Per the germline V gene, CDR1 is ENHRY and CDR2 is SYGVKD. CDR3 length: 14 residues. V lost 4 bases and J lost 3, with 12 bases in between. Time point given: newly diagnosed GD, antithyroid drugs for less than 3 months. Extracted PBMC RNA gave rise to the TCR library. At least ten counts were recorded for this clonotype. HTBI primers from iRepertoire and Arm-PCR of CDR3 regions yielded the TCR beta libraries. Using its own MiXCR run on the multiplex PCR reads, TCRdb lists one record per CDR3 protein. The sample has around 460,000 distinct CDR3 sequences, about 15% seen once. These data were likewise used in another study, on T cells in Graves' hyperthyroidism and ophthalmopathy. This second report adds: Initially, a first-round RT-PCR of the TCR CDR3 employed the HTBI primer set.

The TCR comes from a woman aged 50 to 60 with Graves disease. The input for sequencing was peripheral blood mononuclear cells (PBMCs), taken at new diagnosis, from a patient treated with antithyroid drugs. The chain links TRBV10-3 to TRBJ1-1; D remains unclear. The CDR3 protein is CAISGREVDTEAFF. Here the CDR3 DNA reads TGTGCCATCAGTGGGCGGGAGGTGGACACTGAAGCTTTCTTT.